Included here is one T cell receptor beta chain sequence, with context. Other DNA sequences within the sample encode an identical CDR3. The CDR3 runs to 13 residues. Trimming took off 3 bases at V and 1 base at J, with 6 bases between the two ends. CDR1 is WSHSY, CDR2 SAAADI, per germline. This specimen belongs to a study of shared clonotypes between healthy human individuals. Every subset's genomic DNA went evenly onto several immunoSEQ plates. TCRdb keeps only in-frame clones here, not all; method: immunoSEQ multiplex PCR. This sample carries approximately 700,000 clones, roughly 72% of them seen once, and the ten largest clones take roughly 2%.

The clonotype comes from a woman between 25 and 40 years old in good health. The specimen sequenced was memory CD4+ T cells sorted from blood. Subset of the sample: CD45RA-negative fraction. The chain couples TRBV10-2 to TRBJ1-1; D is unresolved. CDR3 sequence: CASSDGENTEAFF. CDR3 sequence (DNA): TGCGCCAGCAGTGATGGGGAGAACACTGAAGCTTTCTTT.